A single sample is the source of the 12 T cell receptor beta chains below, sequenced in a study of a mutant IDH1 vaccine in newly diagnosed glioma. The antigens of these receptors remain unknown. The method was immunoSEQ multiplex PCR; TCRdb's version includes in-frame clones alone and lacks a portion of them. The repertoire holds about 62,000 clones, 83% seen once, with around 4% in the top ten. Indicated time point: week 47, end of study. Vaccinated patients received 300 ug of mutant IDH1 20-mer peptide per dose, with topical imiquimod. Sequencing was performed on PBMCs, taken from a glioma patient whose treatment included an IDH1 peptide vaccine. These receptors were obtained from a man aged 25 to 40 with glioma.

This clone was seen just once. The chain has TRBV2 and TRBJ1-2; 8 bases are a match to TRBD1. Germline CDR1 SNHLY, CDR2 FYNNEI. Trimming at V came to 2 bases and at J to 2 bases, leaving 1 base not matched to a gene. This CDR3 contains 14 residues. This CDR3 is CASSETGGNYGYTF. In nucleotides, the CDR3 is TGTGCCAGCAGTGAAACAGGGGGGAACTATGGCTACACCTTC.

CDR3 loop: CASSPSQSGATKNIQYF. CDR3 DNA: TGCGCCAGCAGCCCTTCCCAGTCCGGGGCAACCAAAAACATTCAGTACTTC. This sequence joins TRBV5-1 and TRBJ2-4; perhaps D is TRBD1 or TRBD2 (5 bases each). Trimming stripped 4 bases from V and 2 bases from J, with 19 bases between. Germline assignment: CDR1 SGHRS and CDR2 YFSETQ. CDR3 size: 17 residues.

The CDR3 sequence: CASAGLRHSPLHF. CDR3 in DNA: TGTGCCAGCGCCGGACTTCGGCATTCACCCCTCCACTTT. The V gene is TRBV6-1, the J gene TRBJ1-6; D gene uncertain. Trimming removed 8 bases at V and 8 bases at J, with 13 bases between. CDR3 size: 13 residues. The germline CDR1 and CDR2 sequences are MNHNS and SASEGT.

The V call is TRBV2, the J call TRBJ2-7; possible D gene TRBD2, 7 bases. The CDR3 spans 17 residues. From germline, CDR1 is SNHLY and CDR2 FYNNEI. V lost 5 bases, J lost 3 bases, and 23 bases lay in between. DNA for the CDR3: TGTGCCAGCAGTTACTCTACGGGGGGCCTCGCCCTCTACGAGCAGTACTTC. Translating it yields CASSYSTGGLALYEQYF.

This clone appeared a single time. This rearrangement joins TRBV7-7 to TRBJ1-4; no clear D. Germline CDR1 SSHAT, CDR2 FNYEAQ (reference sequence). The CDR3 runs 14 residues. V shed 1 base and J shed 5 bases, with 8 bases lying between them. The CDR3 nucleotides are TGTGCCAGCAGCTTAGACCGTAACAATGAAAAACTGTTTTTT. Protein product: CASSLDRNNEKLFF.

This chain uses TRBV9 with TRBJ1-3, with 7 nucleotides matching TRBD1. With 4 bases clipped from V and 8 bases from J, the junction kept 6 bases outside the gene matches. Per germline, CDR1 SGDLS and CDR2 YYNGEE. CDR3 length equals 13 residues. The CDR3 region is CASSPQGGDTIYF. The CDR3 region has the DNA TGTGCCAGCAGCCCCCAGGGGGGGGACACCATATATTTT. The entire variable domain, with the rest obtained from reference TRBV9 and TRBJ1-3, is as follows: DSGVTQTPKHLITATGQRVTLRCSPRSGDLSVYWYQQSLDQGLQFLIQYYNGEERAKGNILERFSAQQFPDLHSELNLSSLELGDSALYFCASSPQGGDTIYFGEGSWLTVV.

The CDR3 DNA reads TGCGCCAGCAGCGTGCCGACAGGGGCATTAGCCAAAAACATTCAGTACTTC. It is translated as CASSVPTGALAKNIQYF. The chain links TRBV5-1 to TRBJ2-4; 8 nucleotides match TRBD1. V lost 4 bases to trimming and J lost 0 bases; unmatched junction nucleotides: 9. The CDR3 runs to 17 residues. CDR1 SGHRS and CDR2 YFSETQ come from the germline V gene.

This clone was seen a handful of times. The V call is TRBV6-5, the J call TRBJ1-2; D remains ambiguous. Per germline, CDR1 MNHEY and CDR2 SVGAGI. CDR3 size: 15 residues. Trimming took off 7 bases at V and 4 bases at J, with 19 bases between the two ends. CDR3 in amino acids: CASKVGGRVGYGYTF. DNA for the CDR3: TGTGCCAGCAAAGTGGGAGGGAGGGTGGGCTATGGCTACACCTTC.

The chain recombines TRBV6-6 with TRBJ2-2; D remains ambiguous. CDR1 MNHNY and CDR2 SVGAGI come from the germline V gene (reference sequence). Trimming removed 7 bases from V and 0 bases from J, with 9 bases in between. The CDR3 is 14 residues long. The DNA of the CDR3 is TGTGCCAGCAAAACGGCAACGAACACCGGGGAGCTGTTTTTT. It yields the protein CASKTATNTGELFF.

V usage is TRBV2 and J usage is TRBJ2-3; 10 bases line up with TRBD2. CDR3 length: 15 residues. Per germline, CDR1 SNHLY and CDR2 FYNNEI. The ends lost 5 bases at V and 3 bases at J; junction bases unmatched: 5. CDR3 loop: CASSTSGVSTDTQYF. The CDR3 bases are TGTGCCAGCAGTACTAGCGGGGTTAGTACAGATACGCAGTATTTT.

The chain links TRBV19 to TRBJ1-4; weak D call: TRBD1 (5 bases). Per the germline V gene, CDR1 is LNHDA and CDR2 is SQIVND (reference sequence). Between the trimmed V and J ends, which lost 6 bases and 0 bases, there was a span of 11 bases. This CDR3 comprises 15 residues. For the CDR3, the DNA is TGTGCCAGTAGCCCGACAGCTACAACTAATGAAAAACTGTTTTTT. Protein: CASSPTATTNEKLFF.

This rearrangement joins TRBV6-5 to TRBJ2-7, with TRBD1 identical over 9 bases. The CDR3 covers 13 residues. CDR1 is MNHEY, CDR2 SVGAGI, per germline. V was pared by 2 bases and J by 6 bases, with 2 bases of the junction left unmatched. The CDR3 DNA follows: TGTGCCAGCAGTTACGGGACAGGGTCCGAGCAGTACTTC. Its translation is CASSYGTGSEQYF.